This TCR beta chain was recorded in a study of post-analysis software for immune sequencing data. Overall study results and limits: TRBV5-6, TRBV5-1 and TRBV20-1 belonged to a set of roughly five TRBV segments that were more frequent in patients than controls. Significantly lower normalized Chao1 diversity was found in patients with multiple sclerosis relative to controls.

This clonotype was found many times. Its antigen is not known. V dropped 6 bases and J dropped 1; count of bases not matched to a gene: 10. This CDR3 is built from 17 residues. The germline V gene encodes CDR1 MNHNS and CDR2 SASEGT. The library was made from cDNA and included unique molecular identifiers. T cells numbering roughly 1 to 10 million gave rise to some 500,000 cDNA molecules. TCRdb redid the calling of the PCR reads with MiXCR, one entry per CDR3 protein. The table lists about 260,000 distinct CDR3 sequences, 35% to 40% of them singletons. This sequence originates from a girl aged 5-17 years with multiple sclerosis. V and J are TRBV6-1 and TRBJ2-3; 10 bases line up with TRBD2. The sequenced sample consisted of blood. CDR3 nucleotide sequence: TGTGCCAGCAGAGCGGGGGGGGCCGTCTTTGGCACAGATACGCAGTATTTT. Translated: CASRAGGAVFGTDTQYF.